This TCR beta chain was sequenced during a study of response to subunit inactivated influenza vaccine. Notes on the study in general: With each seasonal influenza vaccination, the authors suggested, few new T cells are recruited.

This clonotype was found a few times. Its matching antigen is unknown. Trimming took off 3 bases at V and 4 bases at J, with 12 bases between the two ends. The CDR3 is 15 residues long. TCRdb reanalysed the RT-PCR reads using MiXCR and keeps one entry per CDR3 protein. The top ten hold roughly 10% of the sample, which has roughly 760,000 distinct CDR3 sequences, less than 25% seen once. This receptor was obtained from a man aged 45-65 years who received an inactivated influenza vaccine. This chain connects TRBV12-3 or TRBV12-4 to TRBJ2-2; unclear D gene. Here the sequenced sample was PBMCs from blood, taken 4 to 6 days after vaccination. CDR3 nucleotides: TGTGCCAGCAGTTTGATTGGGGTGGGCACCGGGGAGCTGTTTTTT. Its translation: CASSLIGVGTGELFF.